This paragraph reports one T cell receptor (beta chain). Its specificity is unknown. V was shortened by 1 base and J by 3 bases, with 7 bases between the two germline ends. The CDR3 runs 13 residues. CDR1 is MDHEN, CDR2 SYDVKM, per germline. The entry originates in a study of T cell responses to AZD1222 COVID-19 vaccine. Study-wide results and caveats: Nearly half of spike-specific TCRs reportedly go after variant regions that carry no mutations. The study sampled repertoires only after the peak T cell response.

Sequencing was performed with immunoSEQ multiplex PCR; in TCRdb, only in-frame clones are kept and a portion is missing. The table has fewer than 120,000 clones, more than 90% seen once. This sequence joins TRBV28 and TRBJ2-7; D might be TRBD1 (5 bases). The clonotype comes from an adult who received the AZD1222 COVID-19 vaccine. Sequencing was performed on peripheral blood, taken 28 days after the second AZD1222 dose. The CDR3: CASSLSQGYEQYF. CDR3 bases: TGTGCCAGCAGTTTATCGCAGGGCTACGAGCAGTACTTC.